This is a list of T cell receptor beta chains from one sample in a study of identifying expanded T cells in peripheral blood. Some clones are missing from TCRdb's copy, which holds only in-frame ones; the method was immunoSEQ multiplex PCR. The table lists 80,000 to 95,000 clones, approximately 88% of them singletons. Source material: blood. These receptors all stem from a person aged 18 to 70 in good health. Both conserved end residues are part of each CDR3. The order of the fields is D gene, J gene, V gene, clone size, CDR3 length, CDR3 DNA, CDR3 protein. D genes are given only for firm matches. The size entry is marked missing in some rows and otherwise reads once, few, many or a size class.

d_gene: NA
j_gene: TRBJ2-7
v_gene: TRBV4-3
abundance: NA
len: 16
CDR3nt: TGCGCCAGCAGCCGGCAGGGGTCGCCTAATGCCTACGAGCAGTACTTC
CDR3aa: CASSRQGSPNAYEQYF

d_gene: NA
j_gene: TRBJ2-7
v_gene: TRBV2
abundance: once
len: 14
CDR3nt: TGTGCCAGCAGTGAACTCGGTAGAAACTACGAGCAGTACTTC
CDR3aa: CASSELGRNYEQYF

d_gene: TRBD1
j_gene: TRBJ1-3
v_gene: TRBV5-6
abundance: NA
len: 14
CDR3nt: TGTGCCAGCATTCGACAGGGAGACGGAAACACCATATATTTT
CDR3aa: CASIRQGDGNTIYF

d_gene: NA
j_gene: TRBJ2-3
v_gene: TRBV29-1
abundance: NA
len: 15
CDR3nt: TGCAGCGTTCATCGGGGGGCGAGGGGCACAGATACGCAGTATTTT
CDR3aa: CSVHRGARGTDTQYF

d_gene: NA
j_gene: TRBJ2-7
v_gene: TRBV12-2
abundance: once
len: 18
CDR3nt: TGTGCAAGTCGCTCACGTCCCGGGACAGGGGAAAGTACCTACGAGCAGTACTTC
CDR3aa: CASRSRPGTGESTYEQYF

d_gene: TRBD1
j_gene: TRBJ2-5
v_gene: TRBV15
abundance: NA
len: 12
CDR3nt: TGTGCCACCAGCAGAGAGGACAGGGAATCGTACTTC
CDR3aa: CATSREDRESYF

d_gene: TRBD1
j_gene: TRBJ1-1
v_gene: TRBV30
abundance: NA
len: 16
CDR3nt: TGTGCCTGGAGTGTACGGGTCAGGGGGCTGAACACTGAAGCTTTCTTT
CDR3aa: CAWSVRVRGLNTEAFF

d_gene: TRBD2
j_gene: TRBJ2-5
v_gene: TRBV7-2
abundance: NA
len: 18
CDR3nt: TGTGCCAGCAGCTTAGGATCGCGACTAGCGGGCGCTGGGGAGACCCAGTACTTC
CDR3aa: CASSLGSRLAGAGETQYF

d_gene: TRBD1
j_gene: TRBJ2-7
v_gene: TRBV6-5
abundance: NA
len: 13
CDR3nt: TGTGCCAGCAGCGACAGGGTTCAGGGCGAGCAGTACTTC
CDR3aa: CASSDRVQGEQYF

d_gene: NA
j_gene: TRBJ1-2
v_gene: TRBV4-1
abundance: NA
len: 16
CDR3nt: TGCGCCAGCAGCCAAGAGGCCACGGCAGCTCTATATGGCTACACCTTC
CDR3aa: CASSQEATAALYGYTF